This TCR beta chain originates from a study of blood T cell repertoires in COVID-19. Study at large: Some COVID-19 samples were acute and others convalescent; all came from the United States, Italy and Spain.

Clones were sequenced by immunoSEQ multiplex PCR, and TCRdb holds only the in-frame ones, with some missing. Of 200,000 to 250,000 clones listed, 82% are singletons. This clone was observed a single time. Seattle patient enrollment occurred during active infection, with longitudinal follow-up thereafter. Specimen: peripheral blood. This TCR came from a woman of 80 years or more with COVID-19, enrolled during active disease.

CDR3 amino acids: CASSRGSGAYGYTF. The CDR3 DNA follows: TGCGCCAGCAGCCGGGGATCAGGGGCTTATGGCTACACCTTC. The chain recombines TRBV5-1 with TRBJ1-2; D might be TRBD1 (6 bases). The V end lost 4 bases, the J end lost 5 bases, and 15 bases lay between the germline ends. CDR1 and CDR2 from the germline V gene are SGHRS and YFSETQ. CDR3 length: 14 residues.